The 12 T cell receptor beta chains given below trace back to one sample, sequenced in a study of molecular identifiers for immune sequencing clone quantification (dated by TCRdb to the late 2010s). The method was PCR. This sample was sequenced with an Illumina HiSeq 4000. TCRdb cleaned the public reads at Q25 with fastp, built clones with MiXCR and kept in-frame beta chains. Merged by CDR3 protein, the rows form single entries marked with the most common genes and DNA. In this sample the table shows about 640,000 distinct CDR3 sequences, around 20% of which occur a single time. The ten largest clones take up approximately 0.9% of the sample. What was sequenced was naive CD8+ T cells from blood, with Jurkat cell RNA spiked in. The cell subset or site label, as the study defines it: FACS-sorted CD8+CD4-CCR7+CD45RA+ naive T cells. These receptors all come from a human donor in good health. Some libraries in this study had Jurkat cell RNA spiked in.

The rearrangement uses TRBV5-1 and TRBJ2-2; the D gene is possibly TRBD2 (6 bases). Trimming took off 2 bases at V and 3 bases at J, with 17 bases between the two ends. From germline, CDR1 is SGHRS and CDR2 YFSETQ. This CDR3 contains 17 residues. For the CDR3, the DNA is TGCGCCAGCAGCTTTGGGCTGACTAGGTTTGACACCGGGGAGCTGTTTTTT. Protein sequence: CASSFGLTRFDTGELFF.

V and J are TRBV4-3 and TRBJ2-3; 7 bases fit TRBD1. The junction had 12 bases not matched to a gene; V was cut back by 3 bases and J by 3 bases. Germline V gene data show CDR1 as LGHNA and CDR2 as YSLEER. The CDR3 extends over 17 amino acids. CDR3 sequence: CASSHRRTGFGTDTQYF. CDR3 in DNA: TGCGCCAGCAGCCACAGAAGGACAGGTTTTGGAACAGATACGCAGTATTTT.

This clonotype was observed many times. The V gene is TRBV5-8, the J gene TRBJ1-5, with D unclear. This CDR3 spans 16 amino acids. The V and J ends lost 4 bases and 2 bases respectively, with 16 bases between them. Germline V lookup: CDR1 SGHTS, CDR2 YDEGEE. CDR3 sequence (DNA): TGTGCCAGCAGCCCACGAAACATAGGTGGCAATCAGCCCCAGCATTTT. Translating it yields CASSPRNIGGNQPQHF.

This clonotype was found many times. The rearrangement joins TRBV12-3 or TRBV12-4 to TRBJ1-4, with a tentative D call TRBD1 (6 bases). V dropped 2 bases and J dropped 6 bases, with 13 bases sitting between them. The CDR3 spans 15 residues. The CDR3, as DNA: TGTGCCAGCAGTTTATATTCCGGGGGCGATGAAAAACTGTTTTTT. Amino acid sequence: CASSLYSGGDEKLFF.

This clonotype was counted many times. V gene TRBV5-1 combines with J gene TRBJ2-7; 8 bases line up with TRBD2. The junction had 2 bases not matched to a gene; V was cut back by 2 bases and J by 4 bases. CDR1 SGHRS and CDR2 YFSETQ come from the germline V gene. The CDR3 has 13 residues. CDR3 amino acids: CASSFTSGYEQYF. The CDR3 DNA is TGCGCCAGCAGCTTTACTAGCGGTTACGAGCAGTACTTC.

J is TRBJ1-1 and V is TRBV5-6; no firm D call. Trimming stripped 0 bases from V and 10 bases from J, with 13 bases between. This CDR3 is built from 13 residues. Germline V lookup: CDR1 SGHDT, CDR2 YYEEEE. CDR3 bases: TGTGCCAGCAGCTTGGGCGGCCCCTCGGCAGCTTTCTTT. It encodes CASSLGGPSAAFF.

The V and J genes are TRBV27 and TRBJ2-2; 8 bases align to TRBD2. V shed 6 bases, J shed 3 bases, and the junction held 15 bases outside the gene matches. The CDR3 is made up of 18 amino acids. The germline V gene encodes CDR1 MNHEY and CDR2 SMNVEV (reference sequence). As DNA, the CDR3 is TGTGCCAGCAGCTTCGGGCTAGCGGGCTGGCGGGACACCGGGGAGCTGTTTTTT. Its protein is CASSFGLAGWRDTGELFF.

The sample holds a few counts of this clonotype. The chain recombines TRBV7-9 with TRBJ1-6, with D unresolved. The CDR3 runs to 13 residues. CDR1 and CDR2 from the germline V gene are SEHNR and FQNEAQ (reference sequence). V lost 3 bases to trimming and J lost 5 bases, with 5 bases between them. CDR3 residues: CASSFWDNSPLHF. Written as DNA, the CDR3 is TGTGCCAGCAGCTTTTGGGATAATTCACCCCTCCACTTT.

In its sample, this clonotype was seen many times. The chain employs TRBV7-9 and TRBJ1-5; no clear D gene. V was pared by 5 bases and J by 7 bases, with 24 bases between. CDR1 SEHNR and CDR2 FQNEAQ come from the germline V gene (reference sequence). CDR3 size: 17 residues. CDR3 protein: CASSHSSREGGGQPQHF. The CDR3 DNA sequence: TGTGCCAGCAGCCACTCGTCAAGGGAAGGAGGAGGCCAGCCCCAGCATTTT.

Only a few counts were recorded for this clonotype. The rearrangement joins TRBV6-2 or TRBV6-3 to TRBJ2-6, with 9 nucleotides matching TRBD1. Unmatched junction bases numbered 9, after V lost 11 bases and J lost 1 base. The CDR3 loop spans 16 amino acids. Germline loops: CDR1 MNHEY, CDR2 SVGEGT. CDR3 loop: CACDRGARSGANVLTF. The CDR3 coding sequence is TGTGCCTGCGACAGGGGGGCTCGTTCTGGGGCCAACGTCCTGACTTTC.

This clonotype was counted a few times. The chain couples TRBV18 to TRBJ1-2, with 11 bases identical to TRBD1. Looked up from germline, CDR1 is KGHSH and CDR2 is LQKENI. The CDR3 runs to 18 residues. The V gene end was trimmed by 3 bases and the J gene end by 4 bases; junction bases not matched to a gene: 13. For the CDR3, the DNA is TGTGCCAGCTCACCGTCCCGTCACATAGGACAGGGGGCCTATGGCTACACCTTC. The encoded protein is CASSPSRHIGQGAYGYTF. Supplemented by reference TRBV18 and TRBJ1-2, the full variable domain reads NAGVMQNPRHLVRRRGQEARLRCSPMKGHSHVYWYRQLPEEGLKFMVYLQKENIIDESGMPKERFSAEFPKEGPSILRIQQVVRGDSAAYFCASSPSRHIGQGAYGYTFGSGTRLTVV.

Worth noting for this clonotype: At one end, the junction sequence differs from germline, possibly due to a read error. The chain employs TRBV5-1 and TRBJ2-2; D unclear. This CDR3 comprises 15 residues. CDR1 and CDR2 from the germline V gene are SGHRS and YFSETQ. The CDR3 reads CASSLVPTNTWELFF. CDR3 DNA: TGCGCCAGCAGCTTGGTGCCTACGAACACCTGGGAGCTGTTTTTT.